This T cell receptor (beta chain) was sequenced during a study of cytomegalovirus exposure and HLA in healthy donors (dated by TCRdb to 2016 to 2017). Describing the broader study: According to an earlier analysis of several hundred of the donors, about 170 million T cells yielded 95 million to 140 million unique TCR beta sequences and roughly 280 Gb of sequence data. Approximately 330 gigabases of sequencing data and tens of millions of unique TCR sequences made up an early release that covered 500 to 700 HLA-typed donors. Of the roughly 420 genotyped donors, 80% to 90% were placed in the genetic ancestry cluster associated with self-reported Caucasian donors. The aim of the study was to test whether cataloging public T cell receptors could identify signatures of past pathogen exposure. Using immunosequencing, the study profiled T cell repertoires from around 680 subjects and related those repertoires to cytomegalovirus serostatus. A separate validation cohort of roughly 120 different subjects was used in addition to the 666-subject first cohort. To predict cytomegalovirus infection status, the study brought together high-throughput TCR immunosequencing, statistical association of individual TCRs with disease status, and machine learning. A later analysis re-analyzed previously published TCR beta repertoires from 550 to 700 donors and added high-resolution HLA genotyping to study TCR occurrence patterns. In the later analysis, no new phenotypic data were used to find candidate immune exposures; instead, reliance was placed on TCR beta sequences and their occurrence across donors. An earlier analysis of a few hundred of the donors applied high-throughput TCR beta sequencing to assess whether each TCR beta V gene segment acted as functional or pseudogenic. Donor age, sex, ethnicity and CMV serostatus were compiled together with the repertoire data. In a later genetic analysis, genome-wide SNP genotypes for about 65% of the 666 donors were used, and that subset was treated as a discovery cohort. All discovery cohort repertoires had been generated using a single sequencing platform. HLA typing covered class I and class II loci at four-digit resolution. The number of typed donors differed by locus: about 629-640 for A, B, C, DRB1 and DQB1; 500 to 550 for DQA1; 606 for DPA1; and some 450 for DPB1. Because of strong linkage in the cohort, roughly five DR-DQ haplotypes were treated as single units for association and clustering. On average, around 240,000 unique TCR beta nucleotide sequences were sequenced per donor among roughly 430 genotyped donors of the cohort, with 15% to 20% of those sequences being non-productive.

The cohort consisted of 600 to 700 healthy bone marrow donors. Cohort members were all nominally healthy when sampled, although unrecorded immune exposures were likely present. The donor was CMV seropositive and belonged to the group of over 250 seropositive cohort members. Each donor provided a peripheral blood sample, and peripheral blood mononuclear cells were used for TCR beta sequencing. The Qiagen DNeasy Blood Extraction Kit was used to extract genomic DNA from the blood cell samples. Trimming accounts for 7 bases at V and 7 bases at J, while the number of junction bases matched to no gene is 6. Reading the germline V gene (reference sequence) gives CDR1 GTSNPN and CDR2 SVGIG. Taken from cysteine to phenylalanine, the CDR3 has 11 residues. The entry retains the CDR3 DNA only, 33 bases that are in frame from base 1. Libraries were constructed by the immunoSEQ multiplex PCR assay. For the multiplex PCR, a mixture combining 60 forward primers for TCR Vbeta segments and 13 reverse primers for TCR Jbeta segments was used. Amplification of the CDR3 region of rearranged TCR beta genes was performed with a multiplex PCR assay on genomic DNA. The Illumina HiSeq System was used to sequence the amplified TCR beta libraries as 87-base-pair reads. Per the original workflow: Across the 640 or so repertoires, a later analysis counted about 81 million unique TCR beta chains, roughly 11 million of which were shared by at least two donors. A nearest-neighbor algorithm error-corrected the raw reads and collapsed the reads into unique sequences, merging closely related sequences to remove PCR and sequencing errors. Alignment of CDR3 sequences to IMGT reference sequences was used to assign V, D and J gene segments. Each retained sequence needed at least a six-nucleotide match to both a V gene segment and a J gene segment. A rearrangement was called productive if the CDR3 had no stop codons and remained in frame with V and J, and every other rearrangement was called non-productive. Following IMGT convention, CDR3 was defined as the stretch from the second conserved V-encoded cysteine up to the conserved J-encoded phenylalanine. Sequences without an unambiguous match to a single V gene segment were excluded from the earlier analysis of over 500 of the donors. In an earlier analysis of approximately 590 of the donors, a V segment was called functional when productive rearrangements were above 56.7%, and segregating when the standard deviation between donors exceeded 5%. To diagnose cytomegalovirus status from the catalog of TCR beta chain sequences, a statistical classification framework was built. In a later analysis, V and J genes were assigned by comparing TCR nucleotide sequences against IMGT/GENE-DB human TR gene sequences. Using the TCRdist pipeline, a later analysis assigned CDR3 sequences along with most-parsimonious VDJ recombination scenarios. In a later analysis, every TCR beta chain was defined by the combination of its CDR3 amino acid sequence and its V-gene family, and reads without a unique V-gene family were dropped. To address suspected cross-contamination and a sequencing artifact, a later analysis removed approximately 590 highly shared, low-generation-probability nucleotide sequences. In a later analysis, a clonal expansion index for each public chain was calculated from normalized within-repertoire ranks of inferred template counts. In a later analysis, generation probabilities were computed with a VDJ recombination model fitted to out-of-frame rearrangements, and the resulting probabilities were checked against IGoR. In a later analysis, TCR-TCR, TCR-HLA and TCR-CMV co-occurrence was scored with hypergeometric tests, and a repertoire-size bias correction was applied to TCR pairs. In a later analysis, false discovery rates were estimated by permuting HLA or CMV assignments 20 times. In a later analysis, co-occurring TCRs were grouped with DBSCAN, and TCRdist sequence similarity was added when clustering was performed within HLA-allele-positive subsets. For co-occurrence clustering, repertoires with fewer than 30,000 or more than 120,000 public chains were excluded, along with a handful of repertoires with anomalous nucleotide sharing. Not all clones reach the TCRdb copy of this immuneACCESS table, which keeps in-frame sequences only. Checked studies attribute under half of the gap to unresolved V genes and leave the rest unexplained. The V and J calls and clone size are taken from that table; D and trimming were inferred from the DNA. This sample is represented by fewer than 100,000 clones; around 80% of them were singletons. The top ten constitute around 4.4% of the sample.

Overall study results and their limits: In a later analysis, around 15,000 TCR beta sequences were associated with specific HLA alleles at a false discovery rate of 0.05. According to a later analysis, parvovirus B19, influenza, CMV and Epstein-Barr virus appeared linked to several top co-occurrence clusters. In a later analysis, most CMV-associated TCR beta chains were found to appear HLA-restricted, with HLA associations seemingly driven largely by CMV exposure. The authors suggested that the approach could potentially be generalized to other disease states and immunological phenotypes. In a later genetic analysis, a missense DCLRE1C variant was associated with V-gene and J-gene trimming of TCR beta chains, and the association was replicated in an independent cohort. The classifier was reported to diagnose cytomegalovirus status with high specificity and sensitivity in both the original cohort and the validation cohort. When HLA alleles, especially DR and DQ, strongly co-occurred, TCR associations were difficult to assign to individual alleles. In this cohort, only TCR beta chains were sequenced, and detectable features were limited by the absence of alpha or paired-chain data. The earlier analysis of around 600 of the donors excluded 15 to 20 rarely observed V segments, including chromosome 9 orphons, because counts were too low. A further reported finding was that TCR beta sequences accurately predicted the HLA-A and HLA-B alleles for most subjects in the first cohort. Linkage disequilibrium might explain the correlated functional status among segregating V segments, but an unknown experimental factor could not be ruled out. Because the 87-base-pair reads could not distinguish some IMGT-functional V segments, including TRBV6-2 and TRBV6-3, those segments were excluded. Compared with equally common non-associated chains, HLA-associated TCR beta chains in a later analysis were more clonally expanded and had lower generation probabilities. A cluster of highly shared sequence variants was judged likely to be a technical artifact of the sequencing pipeline. HLA typing was unavailable for some donors at each locus, so association tests used only the typed subset. Most TCR sequences were observed very rarely across donors, whereas some public TCRs were present in many individuals. The study gave a list of roughly 150 TCR beta chains associated with cytomegalovirus. The only immune exposure information available for the cohort was CMV serostatus. A later analysis found that TCR association rates varied across HLA loci, with DRB1 alleles showing the most associated TCRs and HLA-C alleles the fewest. Compared with the roughly 670-donor mean, donors in an Asian-associated ancestry cluster had fewer N-insertions in productive TCRs, according to a later genetic analysis. Presence/absence analyses assumed roughly uniform sequencing depth across donors, an assumption that may not hold. In vitro tests confirmed that a few of the cytomegalovirus-associated TCR beta chains recognize cytomegalovirus antigens. In an earlier analysis of some 500 of the donors, most TCR beta V segments were observed in productive rearrangements about 90% or about 30% of the time, broadly matching IMGT annotations.

This clone was seen more than once but under ten times. Its target antigen remains unknown. The input lacks base qualities; no much larger clone sits a single base away. This chain is built from TRBV30 and TRBJ1-1; the central 7 bases match TRBD1. This TCR was sampled from a male donor in good health and CMV-seropositive. Sequencing used PBMCs. The DNA sequence is TGTGCCTTCTCAGGGACAGTTGAAGCTTTCTTT. This gives the protein CAFSGTVEAFF.